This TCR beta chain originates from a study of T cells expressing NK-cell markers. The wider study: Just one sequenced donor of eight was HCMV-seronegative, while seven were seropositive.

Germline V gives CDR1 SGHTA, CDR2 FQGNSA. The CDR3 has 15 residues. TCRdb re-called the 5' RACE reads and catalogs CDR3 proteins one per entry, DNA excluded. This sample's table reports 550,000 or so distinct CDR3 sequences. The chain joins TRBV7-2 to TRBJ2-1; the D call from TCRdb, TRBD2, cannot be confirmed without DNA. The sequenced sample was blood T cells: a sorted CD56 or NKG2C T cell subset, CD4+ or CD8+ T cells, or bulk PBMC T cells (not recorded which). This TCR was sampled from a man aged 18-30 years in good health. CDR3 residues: CASSQRLAFGNEQFF.